This T cell receptor beta chain was sequenced for a study of T cell responses to AZD1222 COVID-19 vaccine. Data came from immunoSEQ multiplex PCR; TCRdb stores just in-frame clones and leaves some out. This table holds about 150,000 clones, about 90% found once. This material consisted of peripheral blood, taken on day 0 of AZD1222 vaccination. The sequence derives from an adult in good health.

The CDR3 is CASSPQTGPEKLFF. CDR3 bases: TGTGCCAGCAGCCCGCAGACAGGGCCCGAAAAACTGTTTTTT. This sequence joins TRBV9 and TRBJ1-4; 7 bases match TRBD1. The length of the CDR3 is 14 residues. After removal of 4 bases from V and 8 bases from J, the junction contained 8 bases not matched to a gene. The germline gives CDR1 SGDLS, CDR2 YYNGEE.